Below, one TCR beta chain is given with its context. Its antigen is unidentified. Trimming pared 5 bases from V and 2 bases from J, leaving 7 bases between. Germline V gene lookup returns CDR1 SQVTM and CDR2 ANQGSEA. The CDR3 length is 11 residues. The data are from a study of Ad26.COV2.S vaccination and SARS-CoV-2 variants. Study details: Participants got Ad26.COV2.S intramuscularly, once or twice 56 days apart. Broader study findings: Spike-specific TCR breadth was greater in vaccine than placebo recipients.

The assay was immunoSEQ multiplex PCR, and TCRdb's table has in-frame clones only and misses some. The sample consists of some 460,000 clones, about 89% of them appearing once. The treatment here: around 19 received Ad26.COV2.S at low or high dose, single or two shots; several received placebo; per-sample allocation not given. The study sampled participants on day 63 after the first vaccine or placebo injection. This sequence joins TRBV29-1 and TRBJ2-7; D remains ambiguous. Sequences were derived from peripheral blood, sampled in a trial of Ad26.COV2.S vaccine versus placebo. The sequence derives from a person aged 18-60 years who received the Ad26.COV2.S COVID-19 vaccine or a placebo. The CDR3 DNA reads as TGCAGCGTTAGCAATGCCTACGAGCAGTACTTC. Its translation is CSVSNAYEQYF.